A selection of T cell receptor beta chains follows, all from one sample in a study of cytomegalovirus exposure and HLA in healthy donors. Repertoires were generated with immunoSEQ multiplex PCR, while TCRdb's copy carries only in-frame clones and drops some. Of 130,000 to 150,000 clones detected, around 77% appear once; the ten largest clones hold more than 4.5%. The source material was PBMCs. Receptors were obtained from a woman aged 50 to 65 in good health and CMV-seronegative. The CDR3 runs from the conserved cysteine through the conserved F or W. D genes are given only for firm matches. The size entry is marked missing in some rows and otherwise reads once, few, many or a size class.

J | size | D | V | CDR3 | DNA
TRBJ1-1 | once | NA | TRBV5-4 | CASSVVLEGEAFF | TGTGCCAGCAGCGTAGTTCTAGAGGGTGAAGCTTTCTTT
TRBJ2-1 | NA | NA | TRBV5-6 | CASSWGGRDNNEQFF | TGTGCCAGCAGCTGGGGCGGACGGGACAACAATGAGCAGTTCTTC
TRBJ1-6 | NA | NA | TRBV7-6 | CASTRGDSYNSPLHF | TGTGCCAGCACCCGAGGAGACTCCTATAATTCACCCCTCCACTTT
TRBJ2-1 | once | NA | TRBV11-2 | CASSLTRQDGQFF | TGTGCCAGCAGCTTAACACGCCAAGATGGGCAGTTCTTC
TRBJ1-1 | NA | NA | TRBV6-5 | CASSTRFEAFF | TGTGCCAGCAGTACCCGGTTTGAAGCTTTCTTT
TRBJ2-2 | NA | NA | TRBV7-3 | CASSPRAANTGELFF | TGTGCCAGCAGCCCCAGGGCGGCCAACACCGGGGAGCTGTTTTTT
TRBJ1-4 | NA | TRBD1 | TRBV29-1 | CSVDTGQTNEKLFF | TGCAGCGTTGATACGGGACAGACTAATGAAAAACTGTTTTTT
TRBJ2-5 | NA | NA | TRBV7-2 | CASSLSLQETQYF | TGTGCCAGCAGCCTCAGTCTGCAAGAGACCCAGTACTTC
TRBJ2-1 | NA | NA | TRBV7-2 | CASSLVSWWLASNEQFF | TGTGCCAGCAGCTTAGTATCCTGGTGGCTAGCTAGCAATGAGCAGTTCTTC
TRBJ2-2 | NA | TRBD2 | TRBV4-1 | CASSQFAGGTGELFF | TGCGCCAGCAGCCAATTCGCGGGGGGCACCGGGGAGCTGTTTTTT